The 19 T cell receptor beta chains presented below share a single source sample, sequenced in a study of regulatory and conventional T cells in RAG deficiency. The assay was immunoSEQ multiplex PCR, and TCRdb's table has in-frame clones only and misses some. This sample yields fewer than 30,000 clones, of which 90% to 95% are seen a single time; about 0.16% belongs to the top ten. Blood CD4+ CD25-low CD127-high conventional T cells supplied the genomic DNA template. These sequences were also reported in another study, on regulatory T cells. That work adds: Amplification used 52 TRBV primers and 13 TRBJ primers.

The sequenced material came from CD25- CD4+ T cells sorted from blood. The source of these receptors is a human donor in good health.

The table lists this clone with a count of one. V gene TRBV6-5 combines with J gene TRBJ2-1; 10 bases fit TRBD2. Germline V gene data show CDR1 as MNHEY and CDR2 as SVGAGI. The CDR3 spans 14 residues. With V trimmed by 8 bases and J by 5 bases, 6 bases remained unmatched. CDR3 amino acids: CASAWLAGDNEQFF. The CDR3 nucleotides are TGTGCCAGCGCTTGGCTAGCGGGGGACAATGAGCAGTTCTTC.

CDR3 nucleotide sequence: TGCGCCAGCAGTGAGGGACACATCGCGAACACCGGGGAGCTGTTTTTT. Encoded protein: CASSEGHIANTGELFF. This rearrangement joins TRBV10-1 to TRBJ2-2, with D perhaps matching TRBD1 (5 bases). There are 16 residues in the CDR3. Germline CDR1 and CDR2: WNHNN and SYGVQD (reference sequence). V was pared by 2 bases and J by 0 bases, with 10 bases between.

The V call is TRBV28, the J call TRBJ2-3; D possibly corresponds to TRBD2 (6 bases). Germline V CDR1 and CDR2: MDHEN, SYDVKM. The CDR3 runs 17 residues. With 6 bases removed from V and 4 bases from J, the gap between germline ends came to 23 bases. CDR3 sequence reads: CASSKTYPGTPADTQYF. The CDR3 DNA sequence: TGTGCCAGCAGCAAGACATACCCCGGGACTCCTGCAGATACGCAGTATTTT.

The CDR3 nucleotides read TGTGCCAGCAGACTAATACAGGGCCCGGAGGACATTCAGTACTTC. Its protein is CASRLIQGPEDIQYF. V gene TRBV2 combines with J gene TRBJ2-4, with a tentative D call TRBD1 (6 bases). Trimming took off 6 bases at V and 8 bases at J, with 20 bases between the two ends. The germline gives CDR1 SNHLY, CDR2 FYNNEI. There are 15 residues in the CDR3.

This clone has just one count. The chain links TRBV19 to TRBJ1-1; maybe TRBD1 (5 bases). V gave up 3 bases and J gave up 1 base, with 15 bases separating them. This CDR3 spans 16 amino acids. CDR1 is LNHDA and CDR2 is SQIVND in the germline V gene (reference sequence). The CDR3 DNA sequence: TGTGCCAGTAGTATTATCCGACAGAGCTGGAACACTGAAGCTTTCTTT. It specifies CASSIIRQSWNTEAFF. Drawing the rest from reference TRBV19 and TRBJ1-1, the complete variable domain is DGGITQSPKYLFRKEGQNVTLSCEQNLNHDAMYWYRQDPGQGLRLIYYSQIVNDFQKGDIAEGYSVSREKKESFPLTVTSAQKNPTAFYLCASSIIRQSWNTEAFFGQGTRLTVV.

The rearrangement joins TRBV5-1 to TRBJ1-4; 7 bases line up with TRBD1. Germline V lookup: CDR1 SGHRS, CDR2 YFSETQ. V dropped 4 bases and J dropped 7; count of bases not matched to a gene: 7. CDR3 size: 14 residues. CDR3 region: CASSGGGGGEKLFF. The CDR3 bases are TGCGCCAGCAGCGGAGGAGGGGGCGGTGAAAAACTGTTTTTT. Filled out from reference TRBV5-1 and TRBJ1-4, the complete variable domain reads KAGVTQTPRYLIKTRGQQVTLSCSPISGHRSVSWYQQTPGQGLQFLFEYFSETQRNKGNFPGRFSGRQFSNSRSEMNVSTLELGDSALYLCASSGGGGGEKLFFGSGTQLSVL.

Written as DNA, the CDR3 is TGCGCCAGCAGCCCTCGGGGGGGGGCGACCTATGGCTACACCTTC. This gives the protein CASSPRGGATYGYTF. The rearrangement joins TRBV4-1 to TRBJ1-2; a weak D match, TRBD1 (6 bases). This CDR3 spans 15 amino acids. Deletions cut 4 bases from V and 4 bases from J, with 16 bases between. Looked up from germline, CDR1 is MGHRA and CDR2 is YSYEKL.

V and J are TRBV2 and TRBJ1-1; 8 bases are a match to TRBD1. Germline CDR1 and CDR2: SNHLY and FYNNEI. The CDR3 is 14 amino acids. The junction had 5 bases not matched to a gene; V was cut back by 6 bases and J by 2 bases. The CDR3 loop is CASSPDRANTEAFF. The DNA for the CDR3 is TGTGCCAGCAGCCCGGACAGGGCAAACACTGAAGCTTTCTTT. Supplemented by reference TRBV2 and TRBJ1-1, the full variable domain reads EPEVTQTPSHQVTQMGQEVILRCVPISNHLYFYWYRQILGQKVEFLVSFYNNEISEKSEIFDDQFSVERPDGSNFTLKIRSTKLEDSAMYFCASSPDRANTEAFFGQGTRLTVV.

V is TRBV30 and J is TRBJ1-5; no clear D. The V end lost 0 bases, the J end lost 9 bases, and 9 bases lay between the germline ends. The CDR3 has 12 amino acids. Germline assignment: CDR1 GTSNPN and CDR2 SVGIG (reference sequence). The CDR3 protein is CAWSVPNGPQHF. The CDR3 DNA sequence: TGTGCCTGGAGTGTACCCAACGGGCCCCAGCATTTT.

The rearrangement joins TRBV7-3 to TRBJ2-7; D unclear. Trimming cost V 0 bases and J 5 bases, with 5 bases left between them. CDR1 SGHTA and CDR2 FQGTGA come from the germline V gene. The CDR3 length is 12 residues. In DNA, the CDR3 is TGTGCCAGCAGCTTAACTTCAGACGAGCAGTACTTC. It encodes CASSLTSDEQYF.

The CDR3 region is CASSQGYLGQGSYEQYF. The CDR3 DNA reads TGTGCCAGCAGCCAGGGGTATCTTGGACAGGGGTCCTACGAGCAGTACTTC. V usage is TRBV4-2 and J usage is TRBJ2-5, with 9 nucleotides matching TRBD1. The last part of the DNA fits TRBJ2-7 better; the J call may be wrong. The CDR3 loop spans 17 amino acids. CDR1 LGHNA and CDR2 YNFKEQ come from the germline V gene.

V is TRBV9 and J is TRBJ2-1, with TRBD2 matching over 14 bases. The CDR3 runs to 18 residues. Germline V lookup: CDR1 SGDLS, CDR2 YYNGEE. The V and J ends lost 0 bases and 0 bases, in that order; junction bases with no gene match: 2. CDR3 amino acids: CASSVGLAGGFSYNEQFF. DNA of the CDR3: TGTGCCAGCAGCGTAGGACTAGCGGGGGGGTTCTCCTACAATGAGCAGTTCTTC.

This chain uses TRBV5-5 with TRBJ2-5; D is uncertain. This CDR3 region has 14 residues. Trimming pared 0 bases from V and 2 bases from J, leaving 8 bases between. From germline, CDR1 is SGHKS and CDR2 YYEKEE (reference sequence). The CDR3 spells CASSLGGVQETQYF. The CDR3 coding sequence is TGTGCCAGCAGCTTGGGAGGCGTTCAAGAGACCCAGTACTTC.

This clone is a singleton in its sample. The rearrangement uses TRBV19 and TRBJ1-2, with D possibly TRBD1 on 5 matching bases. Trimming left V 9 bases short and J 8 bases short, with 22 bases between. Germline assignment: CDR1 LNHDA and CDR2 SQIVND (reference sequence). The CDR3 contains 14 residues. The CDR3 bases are TGTGCCAGCAGTGGTGGCAGGGCCCCGAGGGGCTACACCTTC. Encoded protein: CASSGGRAPRGYTF.

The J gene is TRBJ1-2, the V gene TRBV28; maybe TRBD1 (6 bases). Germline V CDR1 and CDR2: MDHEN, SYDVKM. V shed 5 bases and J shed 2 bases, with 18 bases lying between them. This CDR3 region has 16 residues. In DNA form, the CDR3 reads TGTGCCAGCAGTCTCCTAACACAGGGCCCCAACTATGGCTACACCTTC. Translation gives CASSLLTQGPNYGYTF.

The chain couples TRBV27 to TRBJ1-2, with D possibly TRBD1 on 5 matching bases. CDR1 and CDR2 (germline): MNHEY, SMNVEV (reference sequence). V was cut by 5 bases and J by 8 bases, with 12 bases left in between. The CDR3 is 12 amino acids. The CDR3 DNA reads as TGTGCCAGCAGTCTCCGGGGGAAAGGCTACACCTTC. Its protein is CASSLRGKGYTF.

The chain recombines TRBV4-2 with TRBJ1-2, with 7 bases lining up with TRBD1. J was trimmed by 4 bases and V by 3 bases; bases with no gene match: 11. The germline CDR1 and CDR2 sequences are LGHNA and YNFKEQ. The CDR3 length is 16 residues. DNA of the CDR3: TGTGCCAGCAGCCACACAATTGGACAGGCCGGCTATGGCTACACCTTC. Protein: CASSHTIGQAGYGYTF.

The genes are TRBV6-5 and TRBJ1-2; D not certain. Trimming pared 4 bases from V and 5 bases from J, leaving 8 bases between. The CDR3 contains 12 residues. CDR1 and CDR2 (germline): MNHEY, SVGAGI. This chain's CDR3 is CASSLPGYGYTF. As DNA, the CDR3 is TGTGCCAGCAGTTTACCCGGTTATGGCTACACCTTC.

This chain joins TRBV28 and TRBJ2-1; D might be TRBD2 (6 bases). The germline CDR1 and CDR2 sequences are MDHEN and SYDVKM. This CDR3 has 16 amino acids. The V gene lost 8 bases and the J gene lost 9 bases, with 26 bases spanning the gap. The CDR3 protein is CASPPATEGRVSEQFF. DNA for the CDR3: TGTGCCAGCCCCCCCGCGACGGAGGGACGGGTCAGTGAGCAGTTCTTC. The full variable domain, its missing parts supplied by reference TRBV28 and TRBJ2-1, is DVKVTQSSRYLVKRTGEKVFLECVQDMDHENMFWYRQDPGLGLRLIYFSYDVKMKEKGDIPEGYSVSREKKERFSLILESASTNQTSMYLCASPPATEGRVSEQFFGPGTRLTVL.